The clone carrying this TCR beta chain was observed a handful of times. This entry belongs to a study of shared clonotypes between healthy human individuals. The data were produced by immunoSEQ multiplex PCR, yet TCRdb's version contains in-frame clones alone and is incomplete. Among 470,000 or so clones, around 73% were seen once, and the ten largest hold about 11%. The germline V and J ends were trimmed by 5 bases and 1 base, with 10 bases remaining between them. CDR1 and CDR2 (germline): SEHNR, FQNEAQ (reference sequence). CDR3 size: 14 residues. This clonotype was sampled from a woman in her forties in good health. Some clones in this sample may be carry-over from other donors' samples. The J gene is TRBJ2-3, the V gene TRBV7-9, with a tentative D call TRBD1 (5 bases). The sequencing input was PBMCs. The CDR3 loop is CASSRRDGTDTQYF. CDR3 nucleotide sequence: TGTGCCAGCAGCCGCAGGGATGGCACAGATACGCAGTATTTT. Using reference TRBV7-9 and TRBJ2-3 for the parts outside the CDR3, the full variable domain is DTGVSQNPRHKITKRGQNVTFRCDPISEHNRLYWYRQTLGQGPEFLTYFQNEAQLEKSRLLSDRFSAERPKGSFSTLEIQRTEQGDSAMYLCASSRRDGTDTQYFGPGTRLTVL.